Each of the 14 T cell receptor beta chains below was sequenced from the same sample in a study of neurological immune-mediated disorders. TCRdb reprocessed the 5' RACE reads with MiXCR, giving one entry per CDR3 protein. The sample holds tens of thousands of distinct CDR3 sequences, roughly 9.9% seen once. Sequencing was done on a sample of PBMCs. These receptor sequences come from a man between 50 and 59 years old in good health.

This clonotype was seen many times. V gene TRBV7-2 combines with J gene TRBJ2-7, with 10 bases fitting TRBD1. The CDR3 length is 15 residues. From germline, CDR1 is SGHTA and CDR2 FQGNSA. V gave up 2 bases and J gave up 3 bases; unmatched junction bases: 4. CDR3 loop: CASSLTGTGDYEQYF. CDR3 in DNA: TGTGCCAGCAGCTTAACCGGGACAGGGGACTACGAGCAGTACTTC.

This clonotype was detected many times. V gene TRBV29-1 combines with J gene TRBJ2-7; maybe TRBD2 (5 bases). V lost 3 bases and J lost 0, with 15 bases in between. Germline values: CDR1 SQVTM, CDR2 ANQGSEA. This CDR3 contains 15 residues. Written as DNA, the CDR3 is TGCAGCGTTGAGGGTGTGAGGGAGTCCTCCTACGAGCAGTACTTC. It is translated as CSVEGVRESSYEQYF.

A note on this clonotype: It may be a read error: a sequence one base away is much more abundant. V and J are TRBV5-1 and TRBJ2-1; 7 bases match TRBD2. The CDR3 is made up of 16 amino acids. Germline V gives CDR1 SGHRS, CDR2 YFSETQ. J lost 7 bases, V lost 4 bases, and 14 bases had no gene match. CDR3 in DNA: TGCGCCAGCAGCACCGTGACTAGCTGGGGTCGGAATGAGCAGTTCTTC. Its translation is CASSTVTSWGRNEQFF.

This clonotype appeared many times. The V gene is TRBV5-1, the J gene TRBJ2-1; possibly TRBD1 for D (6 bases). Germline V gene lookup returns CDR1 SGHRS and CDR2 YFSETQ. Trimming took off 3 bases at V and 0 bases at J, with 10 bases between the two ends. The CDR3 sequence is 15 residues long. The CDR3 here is CASSWGTPSYNEQFF. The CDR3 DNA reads TGCGCCAGCAGCTGGGGGACACCCTCCTACAATGAGCAGTTCTTC.

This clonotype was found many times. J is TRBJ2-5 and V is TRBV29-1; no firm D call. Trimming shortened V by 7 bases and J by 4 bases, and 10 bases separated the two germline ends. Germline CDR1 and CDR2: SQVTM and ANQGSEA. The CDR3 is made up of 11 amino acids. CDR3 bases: TGCAGCGCTCCGACTGGAGAGACCCAGTACTTC. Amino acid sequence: CSAPTGETQYF.

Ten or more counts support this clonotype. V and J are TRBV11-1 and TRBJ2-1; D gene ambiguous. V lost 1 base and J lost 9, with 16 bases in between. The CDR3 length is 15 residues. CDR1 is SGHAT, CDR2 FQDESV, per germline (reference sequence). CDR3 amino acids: CASSLGPFVVSEQFF. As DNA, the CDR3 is TGTGCCAGCAGCTTAGGCCCTTTTGTCGTAAGTGAGCAGTTCTTC.

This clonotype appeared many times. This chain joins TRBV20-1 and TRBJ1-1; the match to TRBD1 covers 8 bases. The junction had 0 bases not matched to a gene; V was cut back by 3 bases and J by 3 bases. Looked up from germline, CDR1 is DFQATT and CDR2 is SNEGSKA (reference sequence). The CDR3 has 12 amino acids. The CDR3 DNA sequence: TGCAGTGCTAGGACAGGGGACACTGAAGCTTTCTTT. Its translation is CSARTGDTEAFF.

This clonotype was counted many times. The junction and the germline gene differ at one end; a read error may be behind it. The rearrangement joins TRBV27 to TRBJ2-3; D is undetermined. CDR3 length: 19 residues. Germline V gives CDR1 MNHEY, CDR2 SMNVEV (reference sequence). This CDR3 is CASSLYPRARTLGADTQYF. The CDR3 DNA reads TGTGCCAGCAGCTTATACCCCCGTGCCAGAACCTTGGGCGCAGATACGCAGTATTTT.

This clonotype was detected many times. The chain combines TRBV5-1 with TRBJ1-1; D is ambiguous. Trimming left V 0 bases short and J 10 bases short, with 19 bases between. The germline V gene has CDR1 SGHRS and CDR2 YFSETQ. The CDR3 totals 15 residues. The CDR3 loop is CASSLAQRRNLAAFF. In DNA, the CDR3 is TGCGCCAGCAGCTTGGCTCAGAGGAGGAATCTGGCAGCTTTCTTT.

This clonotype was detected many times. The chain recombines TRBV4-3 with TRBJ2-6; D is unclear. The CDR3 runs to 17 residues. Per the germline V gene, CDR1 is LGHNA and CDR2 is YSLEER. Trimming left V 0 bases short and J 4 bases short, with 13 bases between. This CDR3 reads CASSQEFRPTGANVLTF. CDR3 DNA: TGCGCCAGCAGCCAAGAATTTCGGCCCACCGGGGCCAACGTCCTGACTTTC.

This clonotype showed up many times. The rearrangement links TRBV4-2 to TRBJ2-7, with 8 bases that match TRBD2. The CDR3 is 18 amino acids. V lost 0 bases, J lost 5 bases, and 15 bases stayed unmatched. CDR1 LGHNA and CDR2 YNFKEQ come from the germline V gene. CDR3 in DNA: TGTGCCAGCAGCCAAGATCCAGCGGGGGCCTTAAGGGTCCACGAGCAGTACTTC. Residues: CASSQDPAGALRVHEQYF.

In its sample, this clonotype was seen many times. In DNA, the CDR3 is TGTGCCAGCAGCCAACGTTCCGGGACAGGGGGTGGTAGTGAAAAACTGTTTTTT. Translated: CASSQRSGTGGGSEKLFF. The chain combines TRBV14 with TRBJ1-4, with TRBD1 identical over 11 bases. The length of the CDR3 is 18 residues. The V gene's germline CDR1 is SGHDN and CDR2 FVKESK. The trim removed 2 bases at V and 7 bases at J, leaving 12 bases unmatched.

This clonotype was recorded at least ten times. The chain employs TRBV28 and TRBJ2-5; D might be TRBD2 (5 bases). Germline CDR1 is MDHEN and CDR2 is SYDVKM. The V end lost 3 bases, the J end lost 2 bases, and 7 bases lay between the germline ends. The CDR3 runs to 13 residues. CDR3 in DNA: TGTGCCAGCAGTTTGGACTGGCAAGAGACCCAGTACTTC. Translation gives CASSLDWQETQYF.

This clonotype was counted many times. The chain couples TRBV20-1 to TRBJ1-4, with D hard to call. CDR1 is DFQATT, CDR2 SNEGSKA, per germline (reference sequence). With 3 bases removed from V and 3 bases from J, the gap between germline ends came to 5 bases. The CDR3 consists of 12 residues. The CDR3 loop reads CSASGANEKLFF. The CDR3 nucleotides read TGCAGTGCTAGCGGGGCTAATGAAAAACTGTTTTTT.